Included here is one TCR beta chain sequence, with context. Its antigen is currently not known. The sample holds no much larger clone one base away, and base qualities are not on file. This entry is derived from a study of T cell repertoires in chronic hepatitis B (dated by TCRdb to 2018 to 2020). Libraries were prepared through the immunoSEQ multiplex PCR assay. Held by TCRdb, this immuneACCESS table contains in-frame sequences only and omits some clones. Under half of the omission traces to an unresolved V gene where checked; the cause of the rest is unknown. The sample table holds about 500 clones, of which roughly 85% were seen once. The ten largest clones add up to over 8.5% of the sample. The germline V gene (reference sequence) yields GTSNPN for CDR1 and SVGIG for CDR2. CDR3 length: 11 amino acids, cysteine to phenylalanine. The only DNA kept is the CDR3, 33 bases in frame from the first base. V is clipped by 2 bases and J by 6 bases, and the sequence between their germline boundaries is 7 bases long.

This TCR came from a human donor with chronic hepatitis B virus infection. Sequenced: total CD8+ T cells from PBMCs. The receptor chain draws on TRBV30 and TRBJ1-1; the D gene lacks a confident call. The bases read TGTGCCTGGAGTAGTCAGCCTGAAGCTTTCTTT. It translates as CAWSSQPEAFF.